A single sample gave rise to the 25 T cell receptor beta chains below, sequenced in a study of molecular identifiers for immune sequencing clone quantification. TCRdb re-called the PCR reads with MiXCR, one entry per CDR3 protein. The profile shows 88,000 or so distinct CDR3 sequences, approximately 22% of them singletons. The sample consisted of naive CD8+ T cells from blood, with Jurkat cell RNA spiked in. The subset is: FACS-sorted CD8+CD4-CCR7+CD45RA+ naive T cells. The receptors derive from a human donor in good health. Some libraries in this study had Jurkat cell RNA spiked in.

This clonotype was seen ten or more times. CDR3 nucleotide sequence: TGCAGTGCTAGGGTGCCGGGACAGATCTACGAGCAGTACTTC. Its translation is CSARVPGQIYEQYF. The chain uses TRBV20-1 and TRBJ2-7, with TRBD1 matching over 7 bases. The junction had 8 bases not matched to a gene; V was cut back by 3 bases and J by 3 bases. CDR1 is DFQATT, CDR2 SNEGSKA, per germline (reference sequence). The CDR3 is made up of 14 amino acids.

This clonotype was observed many times. V usage is TRBV7-9 and J usage is TRBJ2-3; D might be TRBD2 (6 bases). Germline CDR1 SEHNR, CDR2 FQNEAQ (reference sequence). V shed 1 base and J shed 0 bases, with 11 bases lying between them. The CDR3 totals 16 residues. The CDR3 nucleotides read TGTGCCAGCAGCTTAGGTGGGACTGCTAGCACAGATACGCAGTATTTT. It yields the protein CASSLGGTASTDTQYF.

CDR3 sequence: CASGLGDSGYTGELFF. CDR3 coding DNA: TGTGCCAGCGGGCTGGGGGATAGCGGTTACACCGGGGAGCTGTTTTTT. The rearrangement joins TRBV11-2 to TRBJ2-2, with D possibly matching TRBD2 (6 bases). Trimming took off 8 bases at V and 3 bases at J, with 19 bases between the two ends. This CDR3 is 16 amino acids long. From germline, CDR1 is SGHAT and CDR2 FQNNGV. Filled out from reference TRBV11-2 and TRBJ2-2, the complete variable domain reads EAGVAQSPRYKIIEKRQSVAFWCNPISGHATLYWYQQILGQGPKLLIQFQNNGVVDDSQLPKDRFSAERLKGVDSTLKIQPAKLEDSAVYLCASGLGDSGYTGELFFGEGSRLTVL.

This clonotype appeared many times. The rearrangement uses TRBV30 and TRBJ2-2; D ambiguous. CDR1 and CDR2 from the germline V gene are GTSNPN and SVGIG (reference sequence). The CDR3 has 10 amino acids. The V and J ends lost 5 bases and 8 bases respectively, with 6 bases between them. The CDR3 bases are TGTGCCTGGGAGAGAGGGGAGCTGTTTTTT. Amino acids: CAWERGELFF.

The chain couples TRBV24-1 to TRBJ2-1; D is unclear. The ends were cut back, 4 bases at V and 6 bases at J, with 6 bases in the middle. This CDR3 is built from 12 residues. CDR1 and CDR2 from the germline V gene are KGHDR and SFDVKD. CDR3 in amino acids: CATSDTFNEQFF. CDR3 in DNA: TGTGCCACCAGTGACACCTTCAATGAGCAGTTCTTC.

This clonotype was seen only a few times. A clone one base away is much larger, so this may be a read error. The gene calls are TRBV7-6 and TRBJ1-4, with unresolved D. Germline CDR1 and CDR2: SGHVS and FNYEAQ. This CDR3 comprises 14 residues. The CDR3 region is CASSLLSTNEELFF. DNA for the CDR3: TGTGCCAGCAGCCTTCTCTCAACTAATGAAGAACTGTTTTTT.

This sequence joins TRBV29-1 and TRBJ2-2; no firm D call. Trimming took 4 bases from V and 8 from J, leaving 11 bases between them. Germline V gene data show CDR1 as SQVTM and CDR2 as ANQGSEA. The CDR3 is 12 residues long. CDR3 DNA: TGCAGCGTTGGCTTCGCTCGTGGGGAGCTGTTTTTT. Protein product: CSVGFARGELFF.

This clonotype came up many times. The V and J genes are TRBV14 and TRBJ2-7; 8 bases map to TRBD2. The CDR3 sequence is 15 residues long. Trimming took 3 bases from V and 3 from J; bases not matched to a gene: 7. Per germline, CDR1 SGHDN and CDR2 FVKESK. The CDR3 region has the DNA TGTGCCAGCAGCCACAGAGGACTAGCTCTCTACGAGCAGTACTTC. This translates into CASSHRGLALYEQYF.

In its sample, this clonotype was seen a few times. The V and J genes are TRBV7-9 and TRBJ2-2; D is uncertain. The V end was cut by 5 bases, the J end by 5 bases, with 12 bases between. The germline V gene encodes CDR1 SEHNR and CDR2 FQNEAQ (reference sequence). The CDR3 spans 14 residues. Written as DNA, the CDR3 is TGTGCCAGCAGCATTCCATCTGGGACCGGGGAGCTGTTTTTT. The encoded protein is CASSIPSGTGELFF.

This chain connects TRBV30 to TRBJ1-1, with D perhaps TRBD1 (5 bases). Trimming stripped 8 bases from V and 1 base from J, with 17 bases between. Germline V gene sequence: CDR1 GTSNPN, CDR2 SVGIG (reference sequence). The CDR3 has 14 residues. The CDR3 sequence is CAAFGGGGNTEAFF. For the CDR3, the DNA is TGTGCCGCTTTCGGGGGAGGAGGGAACACTGAAGCTTTCTTT.

Ten or more counts support this clonotype. The chain couples TRBV27 to TRBJ1-1; possible D gene TRBD1, 6 bases. The CDR3 spans 13 residues. The V gene's germline CDR1 is MNHEY and CDR2 SMNVEV (reference sequence). Trimming removed 5 bases from V and 6 bases from J, with 13 bases in between. CDR3: CASSIQGNAEAFF. The CDR3 DNA reads as TGTGCCAGCAGTATACAGGGTAACGCTGAAGCTTTCTTT.

The sample holds many counts of this clonotype. An end of the junction does not agree with germline; a read error may underlie this. CDR3 loop: CASSQTGAYEQYF. CDR3 nucleotides: TGCGCCAGCAGCCAAACAGGGGCCTACGAGCAGTACTTC. The chain has TRBV19 and TRBJ2-7, with TRBD1 matching over 7 bases. The CDR3 is made up of 13 amino acids. The germline V gene encodes CDR1 LNHDA and CDR2 SQIVND (reference sequence).

Remarks on this clonotype: A much larger clone differs from this one at a single base, so this may be a read error. The V gene is TRBV19, the J gene TRBJ1-1, with D possibly TRBD1 on 6 matching bases. The CDR3 is made up of 15 amino acids. Germline CDR1 LNHDA, CDR2 SQIVND (reference sequence). V was pared by 7 bases and J by 4 bases, with 19 bases between. The CDR3 bases are TGTGCCAGTACCCTTGGGGACACCAGGGGCACTGAAGCTTTCTTT. It encodes CASTLGDTRGTEAFF.

This clonotype was counted at least ten times. The gene calls are TRBV6-2 or TRBV6-3 and TRBJ2-7, with TRBD1 identical over 9 bases. The CDR3 contains 15 residues. Losses at the gene ends were 4 bases for V and 3 bases for J; bases not matched to a gene: 7. Germline V lookup: CDR1 MNHEY, CDR2 SVGEGT. CDR3 coding DNA: TGTGCCAGCAGTTCCAGCGGGACAGGGATCTACGAGCAGTACTTC. Protein: CASSSSGTGIYEQYF.

This clonotype was recorded many times. The rearrangement uses TRBV29-1 and TRBJ1-2, with D perhaps matching TRBD1 (6 bases). This CDR3 has 13 amino acids. Trimming took 4 bases from V and 6 from J, leaving 15 bases between them. Germline CDR1 reads SQVTM; CDR2 reads ANQGSEA. The CDR3, as DNA: TGCAGCGTTGGAAGACAGGATTTTCATGGCTACACCTTC. It translates to CSVGRQDFHGYTF. The variable domain in full, with the rest retrieved from reference TRBV29-1 and TRBJ1-2, is SAVISQKPSRDICQRGTSLTIQCQVDSQVTMMFWYRQQPGQSLTLIATANQGSEATYESGFVIDKFPISRPNLTFSTLTVSNMSPEDSSIYLCSVGRQDFHGYTFGSGTRLTVV.

Ten or more counts support this clonotype. The chain joins TRBV7-2 to TRBJ2-3; 11 bases match TRBD2. The CDR3 totals 16 residues. Germline V gene data show CDR1 as SGHTA and CDR2 as FQGNSA. V was pared by 5 bases and J by 2 bases, with 6 bases of the junction left unmatched. CDR3 bases: TGTGCCAGCAGCAGGCCGGGACTAGCGGACACAGATACGCAGTATTTT. It translates to CASSRPGLADTDTQYF. The variable domain in full, completed from reference TRBV7-2 and TRBJ2-3, reads GAGVSQSPSNKVTEKGKDVELRCDPISGHTALYWYRQSLGQGLEFLIYFQGNSAPDKSGLPSDRFSAERTGGSVSTLTIQRTQQEDSAVYLCASSRPGLADTDTQYFGPGTRLTVL.

This clonotype was counted at least ten times. The V gene is TRBV27, the J gene TRBJ1-5, with D tentatively TRBD1 (6 bases). The V end lost 4 bases, the J end lost 0 bases, and 22 bases lay between the germline ends. The germline V gene has CDR1 MNHEY and CDR2 SMNVEV (reference sequence). The CDR3 sequence is 19 residues long. The CDR3 DNA sequence: TGTGCCAGCAGTTCCGATCCGGGACAAATGCTGAGTAGCAATCAGCCCCAGCATTTT. Translation: CASSSDPGQMLSSNQPQHF.

The chain is built from TRBV3-1 and TRBJ2-1; no clear D. This CDR3 spans 16 amino acids. Trimming removed 0 bases from V and 1 base from J, with 10 bases in between. Germline lookup yields CDR1 LGHDT and CDR2 YNNKEL (reference sequence). The CDR3 sequence is CASSQDIGRSYNEQFF. CDR3 coding DNA: TGTGCCAGCAGCCAAGATATAGGGCGGTCCTACAATGAGCAGTTCTTC.

The chain combines TRBV27 with TRBJ1-1; D may be TRBD1 (5 bases). The CDR3 contains 14 residues. From germline, CDR1 is MNHEY and CDR2 SMNVEV (reference sequence). Trimming cost V 5 bases and J 5 bases, with 15 bases left between them. CDR3 in amino acids: CASSPGTGSTEAFF. In DNA form, the CDR3 reads TGTGCCAGCAGTCCAGGGACGGGTTCGACTGAAGCTTTCTTT.

With respect to this clonotype: A much larger clone lies a single base off, so this may be a read error. The chain carries TRBV3-1 and TRBJ2-3; 7 nucleotides align to TRBD2. Germline CDR1 is LGHDT and CDR2 is YNNKEL (reference sequence). This CDR3 contains 15 residues. V was pared by 9 bases and J by 4 bases, with 13 bases of the junction left unmatched. The CDR3 sequence is CARRWTSWWADTQYF. The CDR3 nucleotides are TGTGCCAGACGTTGGACTAGTTGGTGGGCAGATACGCAGTATTTT.

This rearrangement joins TRBV7-9 to TRBJ2-3; 11 positions agree with TRBD2. Germline CDR1 is SEHNR and CDR2 is FQNEAQ (reference sequence). The CDR3 has 15 amino acids. V lost 2 bases and J lost 5; bases outside the gene matches: 3. The CDR3 sequence is CASSLIGLAGDTQYF. The CDR3 DNA follows: TGTGCCAGCAGCTTAATTGGACTAGCGGGAGATACGCAGTATTTT. Supplemented by reference TRBV7-9 and TRBJ2-3, the full variable domain reads DTGVSQNPRHKITKRGQNVTFRCDPISEHNRLYWYRQTLGQGPEFLTYFQNEAQLEKSRLLSDRFSAERPKGSFSTLEIQRTEQGDSAMYLCASSLIGLAGDTQYFGPGTRLTVL.

With respect to this clonotype: A single base separates this from a much larger clone, so it may be a read error. The chain joins TRBV7-9 to TRBJ2-2; either TRBD1 or TRBD2 may supply D (5 bases each). This CDR3 has 14 amino acids. CDR1 SEHNR and CDR2 FQNEAQ come from the germline V gene (reference sequence). The CDR3 loop is CASRDSSNTGEPFF. DNA of the CDR3: TGTGCCAGCCGAGACAGTTCGAACACCGGGGAGCCGTTTTTT.

V is TRBV9 and J is TRBJ2-2, with D possibly being TRBD2 (5 bases). This CDR3 comprises 15 residues. CDR1 is SGDLS, CDR2 YYNGEE, per germline. V was pared by 0 bases and J by 6 bases, with 12 bases between. The CDR3 sequence: CASSVVGGAPGELFF. The CDR3 coding sequence is TGTGCCAGCAGCGTAGTAGGAGGAGCACCCGGGGAGCTGTTTTTT.

The table lists this clonotype with a few counts. The chain uses TRBV5-1 and TRBJ2-1, with TRBD2 matching over 7 bases. With 0 bases clipped from V and 7 bases from J, the junction kept 7 bases outside the gene matches. Germline lookup yields CDR1 SGHRS and CDR2 YFSETQ. The CDR3 runs to 15 residues. The CDR3 region has the DNA TGCGCCAGCAGCTTGGAACTAGCGCTTCATAATGAGCAGTTCTTC. Translating gives CASSLELALHNEQFF.

This clonotype has at least ten counts. The genes are TRBV29-1 and TRBJ2-3; D is ambiguous. The CDR3 totals 14 residues. The V gene lost 3 bases and the J gene lost 0 bases, with 10 bases spanning the gap. Germline CDR1 reads SQVTM; CDR2 reads ANQGSEA. The CDR3 coding sequence is TGCAGCGTTGACAGCGTAACTAGCACAGATACGCAGTATTTT. As protein: CSVDSVTSTDTQYF.